A selection of T cell receptor beta chains follows, all from one sample in a study of blood T cells in healthy people across ages. TCRdb ran MiXCR on the 5' RACE reads and lists one entry per CDR3 protein. In the table there are 550,000 to 750,000 distinct CDR3 sequences, around 20% of which are singletons. Sequencing input: blood. All receptors come from a man in his 70s in good health. Each CDR3 is given with its conserved first and last residue. Each record gives: D gene, J gene, V gene, clone size, CDR3 DNA, CDR3 protein. D genes are given only for firm matches. Some rows have no size entry. The others give once, few or many, or a class for an expanded clone.

d_gene: -; j_gene: TRBJ1-4; v_gene: TRBV14; abundance: -; CDR3nt: TGTGCCAGCAGCCTGGGAGGGCGGTTGAAACTGTTTTTT; CDR3aa: CASSLGGRLKLFF
d_gene: -; j_gene: TRBJ2-1; v_gene: TRBV5-6; abundance: few; CDR3nt: TGTGCCAGCAGCTTGCAGGGGCGATACAATGAGCAGTTCTTC; CDR3aa: CASSLQGRYNEQFF
d_gene: -; j_gene: TRBJ1-4; v_gene: TRBV12-5; abundance: once; CDR3nt: TGTGCTAGTGGTTTGCCAGGAACCGAAAAACTGTTTTTT; CDR3aa: CASGLPGTEKLFF
d_gene: -; j_gene: TRBJ1-6; v_gene: TRBV4-1; abundance: -; CDR3nt: TGCGCCAGCAGCCAAGCCTTGTCGGACAGCAATAATTCACCCCTCCACTTT; CDR3aa: CASSQALSDSNNSPLHF
d_gene: TRBD1; j_gene: TRBJ2-2; v_gene: TRBV6-1; abundance: -; CDR3nt: TGTGCCAGCAAGAGAGGGGGCGGGAACACCGGGGAGCTGTTTTTT; CDR3aa: CASKRGGGNTGELFF
d_gene: -; j_gene: TRBJ2-5; v_gene: TRBV19; abundance: -; CDR3nt: TGTGCCAGTAGTATAGCACCGGGAGTGGAGACCCAGTACTTC; CDR3aa: CASSIAPGVETQYF
d_gene: -; j_gene: TRBJ1-2; v_gene: TRBV24-1; abundance: -; CDR3nt: TGTGCCACCAGTGATGGGGGGCCGAACTATGGCTACACCTTC; CDR3aa: CATSDGGPNYGYTF
d_gene: TRBD2; j_gene: TRBJ2-7; v_gene: TRBV29-1; abundance: -; CDR3nt: TGCAACCCTTGCCTTCCCGGGACTAGCGGGAGTTTAGACGAGCAGTACTTC; CDR3aa: CNPCLPGTSGSLDEQYF
d_gene: -; j_gene: TRBJ1-6; v_gene: TRBV5-1; abundance: few; CDR3nt: TGCGCCAGCAGCTCGCAGGGGAAGAATTCACCCCTCCACTTT; CDR3aa: CASSSQGKNSPLHF
d_gene: -; j_gene: TRBJ1-4; v_gene: TRBV27; abundance: many; CDR3nt: TGTGCCAGCAGCCTGACCGGTGGTGAAAAACTGTTTTTT; CDR3aa: CASSLTGGEKLFF
d_gene: -; j_gene: TRBJ2-2; v_gene: TRBV7-9; abundance: -; CDR3nt: TGTGCCAGCAGAGGCGACAAGGACCTCGGGGAGCTGTTTTTT; CDR3aa: CASRGDKDLGELFF
d_gene: -; j_gene: TRBJ2-3; v_gene: TRBV29-1; abundance: many; CDR3nt: TGCAGCGCTACTAGATCCGATACGCAGTATTTT; CDR3aa: CSATRSDTQYF
d_gene: -; j_gene: TRBJ2-2; v_gene: TRBV10-3; abundance: few; CDR3nt: TGTGCCATCAGTGGTCAGGTTGACACCGGGGAGCTGTTTTTT; CDR3aa: CAISGQVDTGELFF
d_gene: TRBD1; j_gene: TRBJ2-7; v_gene: TRBV20-1; abundance: few; CDR3nt: TGCAGTGCTAGAATCGACAGGGTGGGCATTAAGTCCTACGAGCAGTACTTC; CDR3aa: CSARIDRVGIKSYEQYF
d_gene: -; j_gene: TRBJ2-7; v_gene: TRBV25-1; abundance: many; CDR3nt: TGTGCCAGCATTTCACGAGCCTACGAGCAGTACTTC; CDR3aa: CASISRAYEQYF
d_gene: TRBD2; j_gene: TRBJ2-7; v_gene: TRBV4-1; abundance: few; CDR3nt: TGCGCCAGCAGCCAAGGGGTAGCGGGGGGACTCGAGCAGTACTTC; CDR3aa: CASSQGVAGGLEQYF
d_gene: TRBD2; j_gene: TRBJ2-1; v_gene: TRBV27; abundance: -; CDR3nt: TGTGCCAGCAGTTTAACAACTAGCGGGAGGGGGACGGTTGAGCAGTTCTTC; CDR3aa: CASSLTTSGRGTVEQFF
d_gene: TRBD1; j_gene: TRBJ1-2; v_gene: TRBV30; abundance: -; CDR3nt: TGTGCCTGGAGTGTCCTCGACAGGGGGCCTTCTAACTATGGCTACACCTTC; CDR3aa: CAWSVLDRGPSNYGYTF
d_gene: TRBD1; j_gene: TRBJ1-2; v_gene: TRBV28; abundance: few; CDR3nt: TGTGCCAGCAGGGGACAGGCGATCTATGGCTACACCTTC; CDR3aa: CASRGQAIYGYTF
d_gene: TRBD1; j_gene: TRBJ1-4; v_gene: TRBV12-3/TRBV12-4; abundance: few; CDR3nt: TGTGCCAGCAGTTTATCTATTCGGGACAGGGGCGGAAAACTGTTTTTT; CDR3aa: CASSLSIRDRGGKLFF
d_gene: -; j_gene: TRBJ1-1; v_gene: TRBV13; abundance: -; CDR3nt: TGTGCCAGCAGCTGGGTGGATAAAGCTTTCTTT; CDR3aa: CASSWVDKAFF
d_gene: TRBD2; j_gene: TRBJ2-7; v_gene: TRBV11-2; abundance: few; CDR3nt: TGTGCCAGCAGCTTAGAACTAGCGGGAGGTGGTGAGCAGTACTTC; CDR3aa: CASSLELAGGGEQYF
d_gene: -; j_gene: TRBJ1-4; v_gene: TRBV20-1; abundance: few; CDR3nt: TGCAGTGCTAGGAGGGGCAGCCCGCGGGAAAAACTGTTTTTT; CDR3aa: CSARRGSPREKLFF
d_gene: -; j_gene: TRBJ2-1; v_gene: TRBV3-1; abundance: few; CDR3nt: TGTGCCAGCAGCCAAGACAGATTCTCCTACAATGAGCAGTTCTTC; CDR3aa: CASSQDRFSYNEQFF
d_gene: TRBD1; j_gene: TRBJ2-7; v_gene: TRBV6-1; abundance: few; CDR3nt: TGTGCCAGCAGTGATTGGGGAGGTGGGACAGGAGCCTACGAGCAGTACTTC; CDR3aa: CASSDWGGGTGAYEQYF
d_gene: TRBD1; j_gene: TRBJ2-4; v_gene: TRBV28; abundance: few; CDR3nt: TGTGCCAGCAGGCGACAGGGAGTAGCCAAAAACATTCAGTACTTC; CDR3aa: CASRRQGVAKNIQYF
d_gene: -; j_gene: TRBJ2-7; v_gene: TRBV4-1; abundance: many; CDR3nt: TGCGCCAGCAGCCAACCGGGAGCTTACGAGCAGTACTTC; CDR3aa: CASSQPGAYEQYF
d_gene: -; j_gene: TRBJ1-1; v_gene: TRBV4-3; abundance: -; CDR3nt: TGCGCCAGCAGCCCGCTTCTTGGGGGAGGTTCTGAAGCTTTCTTT; CDR3aa: CASSPLLGGGSEAFF
d_gene: -; j_gene: TRBJ2-3; v_gene: TRBV12-3/TRBV12-4; abundance: -; CDR3nt: TGTGCCAGCAGTTTAGGGCCCAGAAGACGCGACGGGGATGACACAGATACGCAGTATTTT; CDR3aa: CASSLGPRRRDGDDTDTQYF
d_gene: TRBD1; j_gene: TRBJ1-1; v_gene: TRBV14; abundance: -; CDR3nt: TGTGCCAGCAGCCAAACAGGGGCCTGGAACACTGAAGCTTTCTTT; CDR3aa: CASSQTGAWNTEAFF
d_gene: -; j_gene: TRBJ2-1; v_gene: TRBV5-1; abundance: few; CDR3nt: TGCGCCAGCAGCTACTCGGAGACCGCGAATGAGCAGTTCTTC; CDR3aa: CASSYSETANEQFF
d_gene: -; j_gene: TRBJ1-2; v_gene: TRBV28; abundance: -; CDR3nt: TGTGCCAGCAGCCCGGGAGAGACCAGATTCTATGGCTACACCTTC; CDR3aa: CASSPGETRFYGYTF
d_gene: -; j_gene: TRBJ2-2; v_gene: TRBV11-3; abundance: -; CDR3nt: TGTGCCAGCAGCTTAGATTCAGGGAGTTCCGGGGAGCTGTTTTTT; CDR3aa: CASSLDSGSSGELFF
d_gene: TRBD1; j_gene: TRBJ1-1; v_gene: TRBV10-3; abundance: few; CDR3nt: TGTGCCATCGACAGGGGGATGAACACTGAAGCTTTCTTT; CDR3aa: CAIDRGMNTEAFF
d_gene: -; j_gene: TRBJ1-1; v_gene: TRBV3-1; abundance: few; CDR3nt: TGTGCCAGCAGCCAAGACGGGAACAGTGAAGCTTTCTTT; CDR3aa: CASSQDGNSEAFF
d_gene: -; j_gene: TRBJ1-1; v_gene: TRBV20-1; abundance: many; CDR3nt: TGCAGTGCTAGAGGGCCGAACGCCTTCACTGAAGCTTTCTTT; CDR3aa: CSARGPNAFTEAFF
d_gene: -; j_gene: TRBJ2-7; v_gene: TRBV14; abundance: -; CDR3nt: TGTGCCAGCAGCCAGAAAGGGAGCTTAGGCTCCTACGAGCAGTACTTC; CDR3aa: CASSQKGSLGSYEQYF